This TCR beta chain came from a study of patients and donors after allogeneic stem cell transplantation. TCRdb reprocessed the RT-PCR reads with MiXCR, giving one entry per CDR3 protein. The table lists around 200,000 distinct CDR3 sequences, more than 35% of them singletons. V was shortened by 4 bases and J by 4 bases, with 14 bases between the two germline ends. The CDR3 sequence is 14 residues long. Germline V gives CDR1 SGDLS, CDR2 YYNGEE. J is TRBJ1-2 and V is TRBV9; D is unresolved. The clonotype originates from a human donor who was either an allogeneic HSCT recipient or a stem cell or donor lymphocyte infusion donor (not recorded which). It is not recorded whose cells these are; they may come from a transplant donor. What was sequenced was blood, either unsorted or a sorted T cell fraction (not recorded which). The CDR3 DNA reads TGTGCCAGCAGCCCGTCCGGAGCAGCCTATGGCTACACCTTC. It translates to CASSPSGAAYGYTF.